This T cell receptor beta chain was captured by sequencing in a study of radiotherapy plus CTLA-4 blockade in lung cancer (dated 2018 in TCRdb). Regarding the research as a whole: Among the enrolled patients, roughly 19% had an objective response, and about 30% reached disease control. Overall study results and their limits: After treatment with radiotherapy and ipilimumab, TCR clones that originated in tumors expanded in peripheral blood. The strongest predictors of response were reported to be early dynamic shifts in blood T cell clones along with a rise in serum interferon-beta following radiation.

The study tested focal radiation therapy combined with CTLA-4 blockade (ipilimumab) in patients with chemo-refractory metastatic non-small-cell lung cancer. As to this clone: This clone's antigen is unknown. No per-base quality is available; no much larger clone lies one base away.

Via the germline V gene (reference sequence), CDR1 is SEHNR and CDR2 FQNEAQ. Taken from cysteine to phenylalanine, the CDR3 has 14 residues. The DNA shown is the 42-base CDR3, in frame from base 1. Ends trimmed: V by 4 bases, J by 8 bases; bases unmatched to a gene: 7. The library was produced with the immunoSEQ multiplex PCR assay. This immuneACCESS table, as held by TCRdb, lists in-frame sequences with V and J called but not all clones. Of the missing ones, under half trace to an unresolved V gene in checked studies; the others have no known cause. Present in this sample are 60,000 to 85,000 clones, more than 75% of which were seen just once. The ten biggest clones cover around 0.85% of the sample.

The chain was built from TRBV7-9 and TRBJ2-1; TRBD1 matches 8 bases in the middle. The receptor was derived from a human donor with non-small cell lung cancer who had stable disease on radiotherapy plus ipilimumab. The material was peripheral blood, obtained from a patient treated with radiotherapy plus ipilimumab. The DNA sequence reads TGTGCCAGCAGCTCGGACAGGGAGCGGCATGAGCAGTTCTTC. This is translated as CASSSDRERHEQFF.